This T cell receptor (beta chain) was found in a study of tumor-infiltrating lymphocytes in oesophageal squamous cell carcinoma (dated by TCRdb to about 2016). This clonotype is assessed as large (0.1 to 1%). Its antigen remains undetermined. No base-level quality is on record; no much larger clone is a single base apart. CDR1 and CDR2 are read off the germline V gene as SGHTA and FQGNSA. The CDR3 numbers 13 residues from cysteine through phenylalanine. Only CDR3 DNA remains: 39 bases, in frame from the first base. Cut back by 5 bases and 5 bases, the V and J ends lie 11 bases apart. Library preparation employed PCR. Data came from an Illumina HiSeq 2000. In TCRdb, the public reads were trimmed at Q25 with fastp and aligned with MiXCR, with productive beta chains retained. One record per CDR3 amino acid sequence lists the most common genes and DNA. The sample contains roughly 17,000 distinct CDR3 sequences, roughly half of them found a single time. The top ten clones comprise about 20% of the sample.

Sequenced: esophageal tumor tissue. The chain joins TRBV7-2 to TRBJ2-3, with the D segment identity uncertain. The source of this sequence is a male donor with esophageal squamous cell carcinoma. The CDR3 amino acid sequence is: CASSPNERDTQYF. The nucleotides read TGTGCCAGCAGCCCCAATGAGCGAGATACGCAGTATTTT.